This TCR beta chain stems from a study of T cells in Graves' hyperthyroidism and ophthalmopathy. Newly diagnosed hyperthyroidism patients aged 18 to 65 years had disease lasting under 2 months. Findings and caveats of the study: Also found in blood were most expanded thyroid clonotypes above 0.001.

In regard to this clonotype: The antigen is undetermined.

Amplified TCR beta CDR3 regions derived from RNA transcripts. The primer set for the first-round RT-PCR of the TCR CDR3 was HTBI. TCRdb called the multiplex PCR reads again in MiXCR, with one record for every CDR3 protein. The repertoire holds hundreds of thousands of distinct CDR3 sequences, with roughly 14% as singletons. The receptor was isolated from a woman younger than 35 with Graves' hyperthyroidism. Sequencing was performed on blood.

The CDR3 is CASRRTGGSSGYTF. CDR3 nucleotide sequence: TGTGCCAGCAGGAGGACAGGGGGCTCAAGTGGCTACACCTTC. The chain uses TRBV2 and TRBJ1-2; 11 bases align to TRBD1. This CDR3 has 14 residues. Losses at the gene ends were 6 bases for V and 7 bases for J; bases not matched to a gene: 7. Germline V lookup: CDR1 SNHLY, CDR2 FYNNEI. The full variable domain, completed using reference TRBV2 and TRBJ1-2, is EPEVTQTPSHQVTQMGQEVILRCVPISNHLYFYWYRQILGQKVEFLVSFYNNEISEKSEIFDDQFSVERPDGSNFTLKIRSTKLEDSAMYFCASRRTGGSSGYTFGSGTRLTVV.